Listed here are 27 T cell receptor beta chains from one sample, sequenced in a study of radiotherapy plus CTLA-4 blockade in lung cancer (dated by TCRdb to between 2018 and 2020). The library relied on the immunoSEQ multiplex PCR assay. The table was pulled from immuneACCESS by TCRdb, which kept in-frame rearrangements only. Such tables lose some clones; where checked, under half of the loss comes from unresolved V genes, and the rest has no known cause. The sample yields over 60,000 clones; roughly 91% were counted once. The ten largest clonotypes hold around two fifths of the sample. Sequences were derived from peripheral blood, sampled from a patient treated with radiotherapy plus ipilimumab. These receptors all come from a human donor with non-small cell lung cancer that progressed on radiotherapy plus ipilimumab.

This sequence joins TRBV28 and TRBJ1-2; D is ambiguous. Trimming removed 7 bases from V and 5 bases from J, with 11 bases in between. The CDR3 sequence is 12 residues long. Germline V gene sequence: CDR1 MDHEN, CDR2 SYDVKM. CDR3 loop: CASNRGVYGYTF. CDR3 nucleotides: TGTGCCAGCAATCGCGGGGTGTATGGCTACACCTTC.

The chain joins TRBV7-6 to TRBJ2-1, with TRBD2 as a possible D gene (5 bases). The V gene lost 0 bases and the J gene lost 3 bases, with 15 bases spanning the gap. CDR1 is SGHVS, CDR2 FNYEAQ, per germline. This CDR3 has 17 residues. CDR3 bases: TGTGCCAGCAGCTTAGCGCCTGGGCTAGCTCGCTACAATGAGCAGTTCTTC. Its translation: CASSLAPGLARYNEQFF. The full variable domain, in which reference TRBV7-6 and TRBJ2-1 provide the parts outside the CDR3, is GAGVSQSPRYKVTKRGQDVALRCDPISGHVSLYWYRQALGQGPEFLTYFNYEAQQDKSGLPNDRFSAERPEGSISTLTIQRTEQRDSAMYRCASSLAPGLARYNEQFFGPGTRLTVL.

This chain joins TRBV25-1 and TRBJ1-1; D not certain. V was shortened by 8 bases and J by 1 base, with 5 bases between the two germline ends. Germline CDR1 MGHDK, CDR2 SYGVNS. This CDR3 has 11 residues. The CDR3 bases are TGTGCCAGCGTGGGGAACACTGAAGCTTTCTTT. It specifies CASVGNTEAFF.

The gene calls are TRBV28 and TRBJ1-2, with D unclear. The CDR3 spans 13 residues. Germline loops: CDR1 MDHEN, CDR2 SYDVKM. V lost 7 bases and J 2 bases, leaving 11 bases between the germline ends. The CDR3 loop is CASTVPGNYGYTF. CDR3 sequence (DNA): TGTGCCAGCACCGTACCTGGGAACTATGGCTACACCTTC.

The chain joins TRBV5-3 to TRBJ2-7, with D maybe TRBD1 (6 bases). TRBV5-3 is labeled an ORF, and its function is uncertain. V gave up 4 bases and J gave up 3 bases, with 29 bases separating them. CDR3 length equals 19 residues. CDR3 in amino acids: CARSKRTDKPPPPRYEQYF. In DNA, the CDR3 is TGTGCCAGAAGCAAACGGACAGACAAACCACCCCCCCCGCGCTACGAGCAGTACTTC.

A remark on this clone: One junction end does not reproduce the germline sequence, and a read error may be involved. The chain joins TRBV30 to TRBJ1-5; D uncertain. Per the germline V gene, CDR1 is GTSNPN and CDR2 is SVGIG (reference sequence). The CDR3 has 13 amino acids. CDR3: CARSVDSNQPPHF. The CDR3 DNA reads TGTGCCCGGAGTGTGGATAGCAATCAGCCCCCGCATTTT.

The J gene is TRBJ1-2, the V gene TRBV18; D remains ambiguous. Germline V gene data show CDR1 as KGHSH and CDR2 as LQKENI. Trimming left V 0 bases short and J 10 bases short, with 12 bases between. The CDR3 sequence is 13 residues long. The CDR3 DNA reads as TGTGCCAGCTCACCACCCGGAAGCCCCTTCTACACCTTC. This encodes CASSPPGSPFYTF.

The rearrangement links TRBV28 to TRBJ1-4; possibly TRBD1 for D (5 bases). The CDR3 loop spans 14 amino acids. Deletions cut 3 bases from V and 8 bases from J, with 13 bases between. Germline loops: CDR1 MDHEN, CDR2 SYDVKM. The CDR3: CASSFGGTPEKLFF. CDR3 DNA sequence: TGTGCCAGCAGTTTTGGTGGGACTCCCGAAAAACTGTTTTTT.

This chain connects TRBV12-5 to TRBJ2-7; 8 nucleotides line up with TRBD1. CDR1 is LGHNT, CDR2 FRNRAP, per germline. The CDR3 is 17 residues long. The junction had 16 bases not matched to a gene; V was cut back by 4 bases and J by 5 bases. CDR3 sequence: CASGWLTGRQGINEQYF. The CDR3 nucleotides are TGTGCTAGTGGTTGGTTAACGGGGCGACAGGGGATCAACGAGCAGTACTTC.

The J gene is TRBJ1-1, the V gene TRBV7-9, with 7 nucleotides matching TRBD1. The CDR3 contains 13 residues. The V segment lost 5 bases and the J segment 8 bases; nucleotides outside the gene matches: 8. From germline, CDR1 is SEHNR and CDR2 FQNEAQ (reference sequence). CDR3 DNA: TGTGCCAGCAGCCCCCCGGACAGGCCAGAAGCTTTCTTT. Translation gives CASSPPDRPEAFF.

V is TRBV5-4 and J is TRBJ2-3; TRBD1 matches 7 bases. CDR1 SGHNT and CDR2 YYREEE come from the germline V gene (reference sequence). The CDR3 length is 15 residues. Trimming cost V 4 bases and J 1 base; bases outside gene matches: 6. CDR3 in amino acids: CASSRDRDGTDTQYF. For the CDR3, the DNA is TGTGCCAGCAGCCGCGACAGGGACGGCACAGATACGCAGTATTTT.

J is TRBJ2-3 and V is TRBV14; no clear D gene. CDR3 length: 14 residues. V was cut by 3 bases and J by 1 base, with 8 bases left in between. CDR1 is SGHDN, CDR2 FVKESK, per germline. As DNA, the CDR3 is TGTGCCAGCAGCCAGGAGACTCGCACAGATACGCAGTATTTT. Translation: CASSQETRTDTQYF.

V usage is TRBV9 and J usage is TRBJ2-7; 9 nucleotides align to TRBD2. The CDR3 has 15 residues. The ends lost 3 bases at V and 6 bases at J; junction bases unmatched: 10. Germline CDR1 reads SGDLS; CDR2 reads YYNGEE. CDR3 DNA: TGTGCCAGCAGCGCCGCCGGGACTAGCTGGCGCGAGCAGTACTTC. Protein product: CASSAAGTSWREQYF.

The DNA for the CDR3 is TGTGCCAGCAGCTTCACAGGGTTGGTAGATACGCAGTATTTT. Its protein is CASSFTGLVDTQYF. V is TRBV7-3 and J is TRBJ2-3, with a possible D match to TRBD1 (6 bases). Trimming cost V 3 bases and J 5 bases, with 12 bases left between them. CDR1 and CDR2 (germline): SGHTA, FQGTGA. The CDR3 totals 14 residues.

DNA for the CDR3: TGTGCCAGCAGCCCTTTTAAGGGGAATGAGCAGTTCTTC. It specifies CASSPFKGNEQFF. The chain is built from TRBV7-3 and TRBJ2-1; a possible D gene is TRBD1 (5 bases). V lost 5 bases and J 7 bases, leaving 12 bases between the germline ends. This CDR3 has 13 amino acids. The V gene's germline CDR1 is SGHTA and CDR2 FQGTGA.

The rearrangement uses TRBV28 and TRBJ2-7; 9 bases are shared with TRBD2. The CDR3 runs 15 residues. Per the germline V gene, CDR1 is MDHEN and CDR2 is SYDVKM. Trimming removed 3 bases from V and 6 bases from J; junction bases left unmatched: 9. The CDR3 reads CASSLVSGLAREQYF. CDR3 DNA sequence: TGTGCCAGCAGTTTGGTTTCAGGACTAGCGCGCGAGCAGTACTTC.

This clone was seen just once. The chain carries TRBV2 and TRBJ2-1; 11 bases map to TRBD2. CDR1 and CDR2 (germline): SNHLY, FYNNEI. Trimming at V came to 2 bases and at J to 5 bases, leaving 2 bases not matched to a gene. This CDR3 spans 15 amino acids. The CDR3 loop reads CASSERLAGHNEQFF. The CDR3 DNA reads as TGTGCCAGCAGTGAAAGACTAGCGGGGCACAATGAGCAGTTCTTC.

This clone was counted only a few times. J is TRBJ1-3 and V is TRBV4-1; no clear D. CDR1 and CDR2 (germline): MGHRA, YSYEKL. V shed 7 bases and J shed 0 bases, with 16 bases lying between them. This CDR3 has 16 residues. Written as DNA, the CDR3 is TGCGCCAGCACCCCCGGTAGGGATTCCTCTGGAAACACCATATATTTT. This gives the protein CASTPGRDSSGNTIYF.

This chain joins TRBV5-1 and TRBJ2-7, with 9 bases aligning to TRBD1. Trimming removed 2 bases from V and 6 bases from J; junction bases left unmatched: 9. The CDR3 has 15 residues. In germline, CDR1 is SGHRS, CDR2 YFSETQ. DNA for the CDR3: TGCGCCAGCAGCTTTATCCGGGACAGGGTAGGCGAGCAGTACTTC. It codes for CASSFIRDRVGEQYF.

V gene TRBV6-5 combines with J gene TRBJ1-3, with D hard to call. The germline gives CDR1 MNHEY, CDR2 SVGAGI. The CDR3 runs to 11 residues. V lost 2 bases, J lost 6 bases, and 2 bases lay in between. As DNA, the CDR3 is TGTGCCAGCAGTTACCAAAACACCATATATTTT. This sequence encodes CASSYQNTIYF.

The chain combines TRBV28 with TRBJ2-6, with D unclear. CDR3 length equals 16 residues. The V gene's germline CDR1 is MDHEN and CDR2 SYDVKM. V was shortened by 6 bases and J by 2 bases, with 14 bases between the two germline ends. CDR3 region: CASSPPFSPGANVLTF. In DNA, the CDR3 is TGTGCCAGCAGCCCCCCATTCTCGCCTGGGGCCAACGTCCTGACTTTC.

In its sample, this clone was seen once. The chain carries TRBV30 and TRBJ1-2, with D maybe TRBD1 (6 bases). V shed 3 bases and J shed 7 bases, with 12 bases lying between them. The CDR3 extends over 12 amino acids. Germline V lookup: CDR1 GTSNPN, CDR2 SVGIG (reference sequence). The CDR3 DNA sequence: TGTGCCTGGAGCGCAGGGGAAGGTGGCTACACCTTC. Translated: CAWSAGEGGYTF.

This chain uses TRBV6-5 with TRBJ2-3, with D unresolved. The CDR3 consists of 14 residues. Germline V lookup: CDR1 MNHEY, CDR2 SVGAGI. The V end was cut by 5 bases, the J end by 2 bases, with 11 bases between. In DNA, the CDR3 is TGTGCCAGCAGTCCCGGGTTATCCACAGATACGCAGTATTTT. Its translation: CASSPGLSTDTQYF.

Regarding this clone: A junction end diverges from the germline sequence, so it may reflect a read error. The chain couples TRBV2 to TRBJ2-3, with 9 bases fitting TRBD2. Germline V CDR1 and CDR2: SNHLY, FYNNEI. CDR3 length equals 16 residues. CDR3 residues: CASREGTSPATDTQYF. CDR3 bases: TGTGCCAGCAGGGAAGGGACTAGCCCCGCAACAGATACGCAGTATTTT. Based on the CDR3 plus reference TRBV2 and TRBJ2-3, the full variable domain is EPEVTQTPSHQVTQMGQEVILRCVPISNHLYFYWYRQILGQKVEFLVSFYNNEISEKSEIFDDQFSVERPDGSNFTLKIRSTKLEDSAMYFCASREGTSPATDTQYFGPGTRLTVL.

This sequence joins TRBV6-6 and TRBJ2-7, with TRBD2 matching 9 bases. Losses at the gene ends were 7 bases for V and 5 bases for J; bases not matched to a gene: 6. Germline V lookup: CDR1 MNHNY, CDR2 SVGAGI (reference sequence). The CDR3 contains 13 residues. CDR3 bases: TGTGCCAGCACGGCAGGGACTAGCCACGAGCAGTACTTC. Its translation: CASTAGTSHEQYF.

The gene calls are TRBV5-1 and TRBJ1-2; D is unresolved. In germline, CDR1 is SGHRS, CDR2 YFSETQ. Trimming removed 4 bases at V and 3 bases at J, with 10 bases between. This CDR3 comprises 13 residues. DNA of the CDR3: TGCGCCAGCAGCCCAGACGGCTACTATGGCTACACCTTC. Protein product: CASSPDGYYGYTF.

The chain carries TRBV7-8 and TRBJ1-1; TRBD1 matches 11 bases. The CDR3 covers 17 residues. Germline loops: CDR1 SGHVS, CDR2 FQNEAQ. V dropped 1 base and J dropped 6; count of bases not matched to a gene: 10. CDR3 loop: CASSLERTGGSGPEAFF. In DNA, the CDR3 is TGTGCCAGCAGCTTAGAAAGGACAGGGGGCTCCGGGCCTGAAGCTTTCTTT.